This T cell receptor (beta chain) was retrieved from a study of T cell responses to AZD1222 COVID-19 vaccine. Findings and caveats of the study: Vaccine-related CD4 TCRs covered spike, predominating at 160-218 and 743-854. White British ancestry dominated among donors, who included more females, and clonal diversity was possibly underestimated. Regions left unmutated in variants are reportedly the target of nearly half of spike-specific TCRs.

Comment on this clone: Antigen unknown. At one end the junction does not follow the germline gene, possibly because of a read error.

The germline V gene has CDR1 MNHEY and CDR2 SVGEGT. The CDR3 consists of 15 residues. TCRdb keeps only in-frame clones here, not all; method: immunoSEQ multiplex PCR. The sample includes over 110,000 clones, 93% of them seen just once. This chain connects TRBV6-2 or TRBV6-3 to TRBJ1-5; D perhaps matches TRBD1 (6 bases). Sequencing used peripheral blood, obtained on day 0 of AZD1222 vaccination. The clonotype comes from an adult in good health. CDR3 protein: CAGSRQTGSVQPQHF. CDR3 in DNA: TGTGCCGGCAGCCGACAAACAGGGTCTGTTCAGCCCCAGCATTTT.